This TCR beta chain came from a study of CD8+ T cells in alopecia areata. Looking at the study overall: Among treated patients, severity was scored by affected scalp area percentage.

In regard to this clone: Antigen: not known. Other nucleotide sequences in the sample specify the same CDR3.

The study's findings and limits: Among the top 100, expanded CD8+ clones, as well as scalp clonality, were significantly decreased by tofacitinib.

The treatment here: oral pan-JAK inhibitor, 5-10 mg twice daily. Peripheral blood samples and lesional scalp punch biopsies were obtained from alopecia areata patients. T lymphocytes (CD4+ and CD8+) were sorted from PBMCs. Extraction and reverse transcription of RNA yielded cDNA as the sequencing template. Assay used: immunoSEQ multiplex PCR; TCRdb lists only in-frame clones, some missing. This table holds about 210,000 clones, approximately 38% found once. The CDR3 has 13 residues. The germline V and J ends were trimmed by 0 bases and 7 bases, with 10 bases remaining between them. Germline V gives CDR1 GTSNPN, CDR2 SVGIG (reference sequence).

Specimen: CD4+ T cells sorted from blood, collected around week 31, from a patient treated with tofacitinib. This chain connects TRBV30 to TRBJ1-5; D perhaps matches TRBD1 (5 bases). This clonotype was sampled from a human donor with alopecia areata. The CDR3 region has the DNA TGTGCCTGGAGTGTTCAGGGATACCAGCCCCAGCATTTT. This encodes CAWSVQGYQPQHF.